One sample yielded the 20 T cell receptor beta chains listed below, sequenced in a study of neurological immune-mediated disorders. Specified time point: longitudinal time-point 2. TCRdb itself ran the 5' RACE reads through MiXCR, one entry per CDR3 protein. The sample includes some 60,000 distinct CDR3 sequences, more than 9.5% of them seen just once. Input material: PBMCs. The receptor source for this set is a man under 40 in good health.

This clonotype was detected many times. The rearrangement uses TRBV28 and TRBJ1-1; D uncertain. Germline V gene sequence: CDR1 MDHEN, CDR2 SYDVKM. Trimming removed 2 bases from V and 4 bases from J, with 5 bases in between. The CDR3 extends over 12 amino acids. In DNA, the CDR3 is TGTGCCAGCAGTTTAATGAGCACTGAAGCTTTCTTT. Amino acids: CASSLMSTEAFF. Supplemented by reference TRBV28 and TRBJ1-1, the full variable domain reads DVKVTQSSRYLVKRTGEKVFLECVQDMDHENMFWYRQDPGLGLRLIYFSYDVKMKEKGDIPEGYSVSREKKERFSLILESASTNQTSMYLCASSLMSTEAFFGQGTRLTVV.

This clonotype was observed at least ten times. The chain employs TRBV5-1 and TRBJ1-1, with D uncertain. The ends were cut back, 4 bases at V and 1 base at J, with 11 bases in the middle. Germline V lookup: CDR1 SGHRS, CDR2 YFSETQ. The CDR3 sequence is 14 residues long. CDR3 residues: CASSSLAGNTEAFF. CDR3 in DNA: TGCGCCAGCAGCAGCCTGGCTGGGAACACTGAAGCTTTCTTT.

This clonotype showed up many times. The V call is TRBV7-2, the J call TRBJ2-1; TRBD2 aligns across 7 bases. This CDR3 spans 15 amino acids. Germline V gene sequence: CDR1 SGHTA, CDR2 FQGNSA. The DNA for the CDR3 is TGTGCGATCCGGTCCCCGGGAGGTGTTTTCGGTGAGCAGTTCTTC. Translated, it gives CAIRSPGGVFGEQFF.

This clonotype was recorded many times. The gene calls are TRBV12-3 or TRBV12-4 and TRBJ2-1; the D is unclear. V lost 3 bases, J lost 8 bases, and 17 bases lay in between. This CDR3 has 15 amino acids. In DNA, the CDR3 is TGTGCCAGCAGTTTCCCTCCGGGTAACCGATATGAGCAGTTCTTC. This codes for CASSFPPGNRYEQFF.

This clonotype was counted at least ten times. The chain is built from TRBV12-3 or TRBV12-4 and TRBJ2-2; 8 bases agree with TRBD2. There are 16 residues in the CDR3. Trimming cost V 5 bases and J 1 base; bases outside gene matches: 6. In DNA form, the CDR3 reads TGTGCCAGCAGTATGCGGGAGGCCCTGAACACCGGGGAGCTGTTTTTT. This encodes CASSMREALNTGELFF.

This clonotype has a count of ten or more. The CDR3 is CASRKRAPISYEQYF. The CDR3 region has the DNA TGTGCCAGCAGAAAGCGGGCTCCTATCTCCTACGAGCAGTACTTC. The V and J genes are TRBV28 and TRBJ2-7; weak D call: TRBD2 (6 bases). Trimming removed 6 bases at V and 0 bases at J, with 15 bases between. Germline assignment: CDR1 MDHEN and CDR2 SYDVKM. CDR3 length equals 15 residues. The whole variable domain, filled in from reference TRBV28 and TRBJ2-7, reads DVKVTQSSRYLVKRTGEKVFLECVQDMDHENMFWYRQDPGLGLRLIYFSYDVKMKEKGDIPEGYSVSREKKERFSLILESASTNQTSMYLCASRKRAPISYEQYFGPGTRLTVT.

V is TRBV7-3 and J is TRBJ2-3; TRBD1 agrees at 8 bases. The germline CDR1 and CDR2 sequences are SGHTA and FQGTGA. V shed 3 bases, J shed 2 bases, and the junction held 4 bases outside the gene matches. CDR3 length: 15 amino acids. CDR3 sequence: CASSLGQATTDTQYF. CDR3 nucleotides: TGTGCCAGCAGCTTGGGACAGGCGACCACAGATACGCAGTATTTT.

This clonotype was recorded many times. This sequence joins TRBV10-3 and TRBJ2-7; D perhaps matches TRBD1 (6 bases). Trimming cost V 2 bases and J 2 bases, with 19 bases left between them. Germline values: CDR1 ENHRY, CDR2 SYGVKD. The CDR3 runs 17 residues. CDR3 sequence: CAISEADNRAPTYEQYF. The CDR3 coding sequence is TGTGCCATCAGTGAGGCCGATAACAGGGCTCCTACCTACGAGCAGTACTTC.

This clonotype was observed at least ten times. This chain links TRBV12-3 or TRBV12-4 with TRBJ2-7; TRBD1 matches at 8 bases. The CDR3 runs 13 residues. J lost 3 bases, V lost 5 bases, and 3 bases had no gene match. CDR3 in DNA: TGTGCCAGCAGTCCAGGACAGGGCTACGAGCAGTACTTC. Protein sequence: CASSPGQGYEQYF.

This chain links TRBV3-1 with TRBJ1-1, with D perhaps matching TRBD1 (6 bases). Trimming took 4 bases from V and 4 from J, leaving 10 bases between them. Germline CDR1 and CDR2: LGHDT and YNNKEL (reference sequence). This CDR3 region has 13 residues. The CDR3 nucleotides read TGTGCCAGCAGCCTAGGGGGGGCCACTGAAGCTTTCTTT. Protein product: CASSLGGATEAFF.

The gene calls are TRBV28 and TRBJ2-1; tentative D call: TRBD2 (6 bases). The CDR3 runs to 16 residues. Germline assignment: CDR1 MDHEN and CDR2 SYDVKM. The V and J ends lost 4 bases and 4 bases respectively, with 17 bases between them. The CDR3 nucleotides read TGTGCCAGCAGTTCTTTTAGCGGAGCGGCGTACAATGAGCAGTTCTTC. Protein product: CASSSFSGAAYNEQFF.

This clonotype occurred many times. V and J are TRBV27 and TRBJ2-7, with TRBD2 matching over 7 bases. The V segment lost 0 bases and the J segment 5 bases; nucleotides outside the gene matches: 4. The CDR3 runs 14 residues. Germline lookup yields CDR1 MNHEY and CDR2 SMNVEV (reference sequence). CDR3 nucleotide sequence: TGTGCCAGCAGTTTATCCGGGGGGATGGACGAGCAGTACTTC. Translating gives CASSLSGGMDEQYF.

This clonotype was picked up many times. The V gene is TRBV28, the J gene TRBJ2-2; 12 bases fit TRBD1. V shed 7 bases, J shed 7 bases, and the junction held 10 bases outside the gene matches. The CDR3 loop spans 16 amino acids. The germline V gene has CDR1 MDHEN and CDR2 SYDVKM. The CDR3 nucleotides read TGTGCCAGCAACTCCGCCGGGACAGGGGGCAACGGGGAGCTGTTTTTT. It yields the protein CASNSAGTGGNGELFF.

Many counts were recorded for this clonotype. The CDR3 spells CASSIPENMNTEAFF. CDR3 in DNA: TGCGCCAGCAGTATTCCAGAGAACATGAACACTGAAGCTTTCTTT. The rearrangement joins TRBV5-1 to TRBJ1-1, with D unclear. The germline V and J ends were trimmed by 5 bases and 0 bases, with 14 bases remaining between them. Germline CDR1 is SGHRS and CDR2 is YFSETQ. This CDR3 region has 15 residues.

This clonotype was seen many times. This chain joins TRBV5-4 and TRBJ2-1; D call uncertain. In germline, CDR1 is SGHNT, CDR2 YYREEE (reference sequence). V was clipped by 4 bases and J by 0 bases, with 14 bases between them. CDR3 length: 16 residues. The CDR3: CASSPLGSSSYNEQFF. The DNA for the CDR3 is TGTGCCAGCAGCCCCCTGGGCAGTAGCTCCTACAATGAGCAGTTCTTC. The full variable domain, its missing parts supplied by reference TRBV5-4 and TRBJ2-1, is ETGVTQSPTHLIKTRGQQVTLRCSSQSGHNTVSWYQQALGQGPQFIFQYYREEENGRGNFPPRFSGLQFPNYSSELNVNALELDDSALYLCASSPLGSSSYNEQFFGPGTRLTVL.

This clonotype was recorded at least ten times. The J gene is TRBJ2-1, the V gene TRBV7-7; 13 bases are shared with TRBD2. V lost 1 base and J lost 8; bases outside the gene matches: 5. The CDR3 totals 16 residues. Per the germline V gene, CDR1 is SSHAT and CDR2 is FNYEAQ (reference sequence). The CDR3 nucleotides are TGTGCCAGCAGCTTAGAACTAGCGGGAGGGCGTGATGAGCAGTTCTTC. Translated, it gives CASSLELAGGRDEQFF. Filled out from reference TRBV7-7 and TRBJ2-1, the complete variable domain reads GAGVSQSPRYKVTKRGQDVTLRCDPISSHATLYWYQQALGQGPEFLTYFNYEAQPDKSGLPSDRFSAERPEGSISTLTIQRTEQRDSAMYRCASSLELAGGRDEQFFGPGTRLTVL.

There are many counts of this clonotype. The V gene is TRBV19, the J gene TRBJ1-2; TRBD1 matches 8 bases. Germline CDR1 reads LNHDA; CDR2 reads SQIVND (reference sequence). The CDR3 has 14 amino acids. J lost 6 bases, V lost 6 bases, and 9 bases had no gene match. CDR3 nucleotide sequence: TGTGCCAGTAGCTCGGACAGGGCATTTCATGGCTACACCTTC. Amino acids: CASSSDRAFHGYTF.

This clonotype appeared many times. The rearrangement links TRBV12-3 or TRBV12-4 to TRBJ2-7, with D uncertain. The CDR3 sequence is 14 residues long. V lost 0 bases and J 5 bases, leaving 11 bases between the germline ends. Here the CDR3 DNA reads TGTGCCAGCAGTTTAGCACGGAGATTCGACGAGCAGTACTTC. It codes for CASSLARRFDEQYF.

This clonotype was observed at least ten times. The rearrangement joins TRBV2 to TRBJ2-1; 12 bases are a match to TRBD2. Germline V gene lookup returns CDR1 SNHLY and CDR2 FYNNEI. V gave up 10 bases and J gave up 5 bases; unmatched junction bases: 3. This CDR3 is 13 amino acids long. The CDR3 DNA sequence: TGTGCCACAACTAGCGGGAGGAACAATGAGCAGTTCTTC. Its translation: CATTSGRNNEQFF. The variable domain in full, with the rest retrieved from reference TRBV2 and TRBJ2-1, is EPEVTQTPSHQVTQMGQEVILRCVPISNHLYFYWYRQILGQKVEFLVSFYNNEISEKSEIFDDQFSVERPDGSNFTLKIRSTKLEDSAMYFCATTSGRNNEQFFGPGTRLTVL.

This clonotype has ten or more counts. A read error may account for a junction end that differs from germline. The chain has TRBV7-2 and TRBJ2-2, with unresolved D. The CDR3 has 14 residues. Per germline, CDR1 SGHTA and CDR2 FQGNSA. The CDR3 region has the DNA TGTGCCAGCAGCCTCACTGGGAACGCCGGGGAGCTGTTTTTT. Amino acids: CASSLTGNAGELFF.